This note documents a single T cell receptor beta chain sequence. Every participating donor contributed about 10 milliliters of peripheral blood through a draw. PBMCs numbering at least 7 million were isolated per sample. Total RNA extracted from each sample amounted to at least 6 micrograms. The entry originates in a study of blood T cells in healthy people across ages. About the study: In model experiments, template switching was able to capture about one barcoded beta molecule for every two T cells that were present.

A second PCR, run for roughly 7 to 11 cycles, used a sample-barcoded 5' primer plus a J-beta primer mix. TCRdb reanalysed the 5' RACE reads using MiXCR and keeps one entry per CDR3 protein. This sample has about a million distinct CDR3 sequences, with about 51% found just once. The germline V gene has CDR1 SQVTM and CDR2 ANQGSEA. The germline V and J ends were trimmed by 1 base and 6 bases, with 7 bases remaining between them. The CDR3 spans 12 residues. The V and J genes are TRBV29-1 and TRBJ1-5, with D hard to call. The sample comprised blood. The TCR originated in a woman between 55 and 75 years old in good health. The chain's CDR3 is CSVEGAGQPQHF. CDR3 DNA: TGCAGCGTTGAAGGGGCCGGTCAGCCCCAGCATTTT.